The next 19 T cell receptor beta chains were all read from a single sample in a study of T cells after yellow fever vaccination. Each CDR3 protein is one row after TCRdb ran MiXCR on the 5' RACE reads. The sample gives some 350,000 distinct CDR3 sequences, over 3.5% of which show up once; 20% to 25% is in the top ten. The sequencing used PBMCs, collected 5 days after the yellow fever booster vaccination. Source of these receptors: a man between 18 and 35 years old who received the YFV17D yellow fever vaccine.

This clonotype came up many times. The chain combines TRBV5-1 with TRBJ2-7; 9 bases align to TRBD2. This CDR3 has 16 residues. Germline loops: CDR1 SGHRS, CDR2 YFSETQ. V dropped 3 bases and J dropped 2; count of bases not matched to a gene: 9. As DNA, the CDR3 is TGCGCCAGCAGCTCGAATAGCGGGGGAATCGCCTACGAGCAGTACTTC. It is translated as CASSSNSGGIAYEQYF.

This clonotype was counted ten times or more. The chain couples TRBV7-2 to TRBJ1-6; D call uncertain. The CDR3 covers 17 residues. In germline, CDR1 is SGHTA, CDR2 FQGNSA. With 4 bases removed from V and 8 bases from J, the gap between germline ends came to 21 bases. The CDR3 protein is CASSSVPAGSGDSPLHF. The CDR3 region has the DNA TGTGCCAGCAGCTCAGTCCCGGCCGGGTCCGGCGATTCACCCCTCCACTTT.

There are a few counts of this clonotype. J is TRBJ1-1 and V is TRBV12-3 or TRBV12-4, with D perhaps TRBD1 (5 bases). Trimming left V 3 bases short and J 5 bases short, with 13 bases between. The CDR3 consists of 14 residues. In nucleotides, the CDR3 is TGTGCCAGCAGTTTTCCCAGGGCCCGAACTGAAGCTTTCTTT. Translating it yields CASSFPRARTEAFF.

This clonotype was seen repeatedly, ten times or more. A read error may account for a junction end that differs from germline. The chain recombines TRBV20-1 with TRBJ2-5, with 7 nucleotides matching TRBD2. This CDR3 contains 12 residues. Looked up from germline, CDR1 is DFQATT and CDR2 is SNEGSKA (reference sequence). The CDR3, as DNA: TGTGCCCCAATGGCTAGCGGAGAGACCCAGTACTTC. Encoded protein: CAPMASGETQYF.

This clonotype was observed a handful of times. The CDR3 region has the DNA TGTGCCAGCAGCCTCCGGGGTAGCGGGGGGCCCGATGAGCAGTTCTTC. The encoded protein is CASSLRGSGGPDEQFF. This chain connects TRBV7-3 to TRBJ2-1; 10 nucleotides match TRBD2. CDR3 size: 16 residues. V was pared by 5 bases and J by 8 bases, with 12 bases of the junction left unmatched. Germline values: CDR1 SGHTA, CDR2 FQGTGA.

CDR3 DNA: TGCGCCAGCAGCAGGGACGGGGGAAACTATGGCTACACCTTC. It codes for CASSRDGGNYGYTF. J is TRBJ1-2 and V is TRBV4-1, with D tentatively TRBD1 (5 bases). Germline CDR1 is MGHRA and CDR2 is YSYEKL. The V end lost 5 bases, the J end lost 2 bases, and 12 bases lay between the germline ends. This CDR3 region has 14 residues.

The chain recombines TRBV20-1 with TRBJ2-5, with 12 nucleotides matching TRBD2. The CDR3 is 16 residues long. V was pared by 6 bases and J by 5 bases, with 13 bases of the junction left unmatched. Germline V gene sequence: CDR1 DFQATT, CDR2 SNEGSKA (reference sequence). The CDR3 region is CSATPTSGGWEETQYF. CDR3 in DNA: TGCAGTGCCACCCCGACTAGCGGGGGCTGGGAGGAGACCCAGTACTTC.

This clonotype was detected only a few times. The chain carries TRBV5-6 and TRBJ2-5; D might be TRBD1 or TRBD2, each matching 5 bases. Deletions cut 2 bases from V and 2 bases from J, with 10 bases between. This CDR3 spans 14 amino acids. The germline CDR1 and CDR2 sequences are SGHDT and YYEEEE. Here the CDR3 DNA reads TGTGCCAGCAGCTTTCCTTGGGGGCAAGAGACCCAGTACTTC. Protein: CASSFPWGQETQYF.

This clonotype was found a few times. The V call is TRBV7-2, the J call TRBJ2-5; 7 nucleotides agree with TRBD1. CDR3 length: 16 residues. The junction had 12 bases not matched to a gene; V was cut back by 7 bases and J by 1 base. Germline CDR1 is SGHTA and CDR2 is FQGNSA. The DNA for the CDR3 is TGTGCCAGCACCATTCGCAGGGGGAAAGGCCAAGAGACCCAGTACTTC. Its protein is CASTIRRGKGQETQYF.

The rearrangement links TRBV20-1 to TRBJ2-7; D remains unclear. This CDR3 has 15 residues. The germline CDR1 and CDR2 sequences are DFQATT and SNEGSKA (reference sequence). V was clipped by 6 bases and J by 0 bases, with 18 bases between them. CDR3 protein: CSAFVSGWDSYEQYF. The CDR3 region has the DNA TGCAGTGCCTTCGTTTCGGGTTGGGACTCCTACGAGCAGTACTTC.

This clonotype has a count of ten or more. The CDR3 reads CASSRLSDSYGYTF. For the CDR3, the DNA is TGTGCCAGCAGTCGCCTCTCCGATAGTTATGGCTACACCTTC. The rearrangement uses TRBV12-3 or TRBV12-4 and TRBJ1-2, with D unclear. CDR3 length equals 14 residues. Trimming took 5 bases from V and 5 from J, leaving 15 bases between them.

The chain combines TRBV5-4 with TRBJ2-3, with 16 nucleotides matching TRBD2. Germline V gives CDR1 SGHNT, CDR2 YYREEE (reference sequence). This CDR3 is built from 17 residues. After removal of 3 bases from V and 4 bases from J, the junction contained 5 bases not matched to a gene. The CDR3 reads CASSSGTSGGAADTQYF. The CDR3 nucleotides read TGTGCCAGCAGCTCCGGGACTAGCGGGGGGGCCGCAGATACGCAGTATTTT.

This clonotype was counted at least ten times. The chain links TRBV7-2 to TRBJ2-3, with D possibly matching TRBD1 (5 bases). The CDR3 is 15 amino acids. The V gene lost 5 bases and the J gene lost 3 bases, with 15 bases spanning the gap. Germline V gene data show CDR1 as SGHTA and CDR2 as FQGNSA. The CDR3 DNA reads TGTGCCAGCAGCCGAGACAGCCTAGGGACAGATACGCAGTATTTT. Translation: CASSRDSLGTDTQYF. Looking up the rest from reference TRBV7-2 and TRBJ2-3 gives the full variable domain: GAGVSQSPSNKVTEKGKDVELRCDPISGHTALYWYRQSLGQGLEFLIYFQGNSAPDKSGLPSDRFSAERTGGSVSTLTIQRTQQEDSAVYLCASSRDSLGTDTQYFGPGTRLTVL.

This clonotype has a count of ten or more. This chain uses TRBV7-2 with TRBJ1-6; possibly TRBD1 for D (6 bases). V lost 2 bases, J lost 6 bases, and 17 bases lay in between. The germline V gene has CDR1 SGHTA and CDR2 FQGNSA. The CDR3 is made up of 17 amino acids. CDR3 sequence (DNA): TGTGCCAGCAGCTTAAAGGGAGGGGGGCAGGGTAATTCACCCCTCCACTTT. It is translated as CASSLKGGGQGNSPLHF.

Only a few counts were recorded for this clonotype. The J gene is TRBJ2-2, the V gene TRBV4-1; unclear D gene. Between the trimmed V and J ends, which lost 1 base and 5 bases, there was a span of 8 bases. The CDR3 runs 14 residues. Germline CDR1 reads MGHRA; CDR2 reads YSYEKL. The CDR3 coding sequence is TGCGCCAGCAGCCAAGTTTCCAGGACCGGGGAGCTGTTTTTT. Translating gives CASSQVSRTGELFF.

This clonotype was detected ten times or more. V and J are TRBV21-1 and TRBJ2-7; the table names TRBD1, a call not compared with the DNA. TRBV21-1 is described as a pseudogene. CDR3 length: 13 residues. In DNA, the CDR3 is TGTGCCAGCAGCAAAGAACAGGGGGTCGAGCAGTACGTC. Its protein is CASSKEQGVEQYV.

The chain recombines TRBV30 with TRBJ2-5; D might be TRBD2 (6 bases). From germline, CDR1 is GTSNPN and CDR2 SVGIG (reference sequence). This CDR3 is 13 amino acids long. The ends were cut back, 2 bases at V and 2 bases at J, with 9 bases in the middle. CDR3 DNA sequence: TGTGCCTGGAGTCGTAGCGGACAAGAGACCCAGTACTTC. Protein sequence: CAWSRSGQETQYF. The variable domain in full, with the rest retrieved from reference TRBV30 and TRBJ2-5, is SQTIHQWPATLVQPVGSPLSLECTVEGTSNPNLYWYRQAAGRGLQLLFYSVGIGQISSEVPQNLSASRPQDRQFILSSKKLLLSDSGFYLCAWSRSGQETQYFGPGTRLLVL.

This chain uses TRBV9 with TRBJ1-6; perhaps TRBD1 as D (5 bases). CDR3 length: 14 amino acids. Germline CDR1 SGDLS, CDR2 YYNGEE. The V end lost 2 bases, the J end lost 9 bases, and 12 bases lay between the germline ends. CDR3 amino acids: CASSVEGRGSPLHF. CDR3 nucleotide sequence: TGTGCCAGCAGCGTGGAAGGAAGGGGTTCACCCCTCCACTTT.

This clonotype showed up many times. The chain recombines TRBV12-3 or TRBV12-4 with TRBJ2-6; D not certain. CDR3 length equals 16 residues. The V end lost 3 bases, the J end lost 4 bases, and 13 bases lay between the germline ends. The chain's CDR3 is CASSFIGQLGANVLTF. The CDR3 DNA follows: TGTGCCAGCAGTTTTATCGGCCAGTTGGGGGCCAACGTCCTGACTTTC.